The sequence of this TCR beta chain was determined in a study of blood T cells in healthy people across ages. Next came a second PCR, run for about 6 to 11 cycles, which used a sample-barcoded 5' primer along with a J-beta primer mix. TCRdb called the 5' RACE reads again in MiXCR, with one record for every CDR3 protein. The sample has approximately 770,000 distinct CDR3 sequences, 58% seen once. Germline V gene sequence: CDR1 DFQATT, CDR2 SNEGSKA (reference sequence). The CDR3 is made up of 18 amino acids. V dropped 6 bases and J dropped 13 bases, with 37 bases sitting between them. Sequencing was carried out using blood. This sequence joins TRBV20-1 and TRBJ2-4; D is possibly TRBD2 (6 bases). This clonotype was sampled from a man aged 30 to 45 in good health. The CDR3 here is CSASEGPGVRVPYNEQYF. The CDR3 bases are TGCAGTGCCAGCGAAGGTCCGGGAGTCCGTGTACCTTACAATGAGCAGTACTTC.